The 20 T cell receptor beta chains below were found in one sample sequenced in a study of CD8 T cells in ankylosing spondylitis. One entry per CDR3 protein, called by TCRdb with MiXCR from the 5' RACE reads. The sample has tens of thousands of distinct CDR3 sequences; roughly 5% are singletons. Material for sequencing was blood, either unsorted or a sorted T cell fraction (not recorded which). These TCRs come from a female donor with ankylosing spondylitis or in good health (not recorded which).

At least ten counts were recorded for this clonotype. The chain is built from TRBV9 and TRBJ2-7, with D perhaps TRBD1 or TRBD2 (5 bases each). V was shortened by 4 bases and J by 2 bases, with 13 bases between the two germline ends. The germline CDR1 and CDR2 sequences are SGDLS and YYNGEE. This CDR3 is built from 14 residues. This CDR3 reads CASSPRDRPYEQYF. As DNA, the CDR3 is TGTGCCAGCAGCCCCCGGGACCGCCCCTACGAGCAGTACTTC.

This clonotype is medium-sized. The gene calls are TRBV9 and TRBJ2-7, with TRBD1 matching 10 bases. V was pared by 4 bases and J by 3 bases, with 7 bases of the junction left unmatched. CDR3 length: 15 residues. CDR1 SGDLS and CDR2 YYNGEE come from the germline V gene. Here the CDR3 reads CASSPSDRGLYEQYF. The CDR3 nucleotides are TGTGCCAGCAGCCCCTCAGACAGGGGGCTCTACGAGCAGTACTTC.

The sample holds many counts of this clonotype. The chain carries TRBV9 and TRBJ2-1; 11 bases fit TRBD2. Germline CDR1 and CDR2: SGDLS and YYNGEE. The J segment lost 9 bases and the V segment lost 6 bases, leaving 8 bases of the junction unmatched. There are 14 residues in the CDR3. This chain's CDR3 is CASTATSGTLEQFF. As DNA, the CDR3 is TGTGCCAGCACGGCGACTAGCGGGACCCTTGAGCAGTTCTTC.

This clonotype was recorded at least ten times. The genes are TRBV9 and TRBJ2-3; possibly TRBD2 for D (6 bases). The CDR3 is made up of 16 amino acids. Germline CDR1 reads SGDLS; CDR2 reads YYNGEE. V gave up 3 bases and J gave up 0 bases, with 14 bases separating them. CDR3 sequence (DNA): TGTGCCAGCAGCGCTGGGCCAAGCGGGAGCACAGATACGCAGTATTTT. The encoded protein is CASSAGPSGSTDTQYF.

The chain links TRBV9 to TRBJ2-3; D possibly corresponds to TRBD2 (6 bases). This CDR3 has 16 amino acids. Germline-derived CDR1 and CDR2 are SGDLS and YYNGEE. Deletions cut 0 bases from V and 6 bases from J, with 17 bases between. CDR3 region: CASSVVGSAAGDTQYF. CDR3 DNA: TGTGCCAGCAGCGTAGTTGGTAGCGCGGCGGGGGATACGCAGTATTTT.

In this sample, this clonotype is medium-sized. The V gene is TRBV9, the J gene TRBJ1-5; no firm D call. This CDR3 spans 14 amino acids. V was clipped by 0 bases and J by 3 bases, with 7 bases between them. Germline assignment: CDR1 SGDLS and CDR2 YYNGEE. CDR3 DNA sequence: TGTGCCAGCAGCGTAGACTCGACCAATCAGCCCCAGCATTTT. Encoded protein: CASSVDSTNQPQHF.

This clonotype was recorded at least ten times. This chain connects TRBV9 to TRBJ2-3; 10 bases align to TRBD2. Germline lookup yields CDR1 SGDLS and CDR2 YYNGEE. This CDR3 has 15 residues. Germline trimming cut 4 bases from V and 4 bases from J; bases unmatched to any gene: 6. Written as DNA, the CDR3 is TGTGCCAGCAGCTTCTCTAGCGGGAGCGCAGATACGCAGTATTTT. Translated: CASSFSSGSADTQYF. Looking up the rest from reference TRBV9 and TRBJ2-3 gives the full variable domain: DSGVTQTPKHLITATGQRVTLRCSPRSGDLSVYWYQQSLDQGLQFLIQYYNGEERAKGNILERFSAQQFPDLHSELNLSSLELGDSALYFCASSFSSGSADTQYFGPGTRLTVL.

Ten or more counts support this clonotype. The gene calls are TRBV9 and TRBJ2-2; possibly TRBD1 or TRBD2 for D (6 bases each). Germline loops: CDR1 SGDLS, CDR2 YYNGEE. The V end lost 4 bases, the J end lost 0 bases, and 10 bases lay between the germline ends. The CDR3 spans 15 residues. The CDR3 protein is CASSRGGPNTGELFF. The CDR3 nucleotides are TGTGCCAGCAGCCGAGGGGGGCCGAACACCGGGGAGCTGTTTTTT.

This clonotype was picked up many times. V and J are TRBV9 and TRBJ1-5; no definite D call. The CDR3 loop spans 13 amino acids. Germline V gene lookup returns CDR1 SGDLS and CDR2 YYNGEE. V lost 3 bases and J lost 2, with 6 bases in between. This chain's CDR3 is CASSAQGNQPQHF. The CDR3 DNA sequence: TGTGCCAGCAGCGCCCAAGGCAATCAGCCCCAGCATTTT.

In the case of this clonotype: A much larger clone lies a single base off, so this may be a read error. It is likely a read error, because the conserved phenylalanine at the end of the CDR3 is missing. The J gene is TRBJ2-5, the V gene TRBV13; 11 bases are shared with TRBD2. The V gene end was trimmed by 4 bases and the J gene end by 1 base; junction bases not matched to a gene: 5. This CDR3 spans 16 amino acids. The germline V gene encodes CDR1 PRHDT and CDR2 FYEKMQ (reference sequence). CDR3 residues: CASSYGTSGVQETQYL. For the CDR3, the DNA is TGTGCCAGCAGCTACGGGACTAGCGGAGTCCAAGAGACCCAGTACCTC.

This clonotype occurred a few times. J is TRBJ2-3 and V is TRBV9; 7 nucleotides line up with TRBD2. Germline lookup yields CDR1 SGDLS and CDR2 YYNGEE. This CDR3 is built from 16 residues. J was trimmed by 1 base and V by 3 bases; bases with no gene match: 8. In nucleotides, the CDR3 is TGTGCCAGCAGCGCCGGACTAGGATGGGGCACAGATACGCAGTATTTT. It codes for CASSAGLGWGTDTQYF.

The table lists this clonotype with many counts. The chain uses TRBV9 and TRBJ2-1, with D maybe TRBD2 (6 bases). Trimming took off 0 bases at V and 8 bases at J, with 12 bases between the two ends. The germline V gene has CDR1 SGDLS and CDR2 YYNGEE. The CDR3 has 14 amino acids. The CDR3 bases are TGTGCCAGCAGCGTAGGGAAGGGACTCGATGAGCAGTTCTTC. This gives the protein CASSVGKGLDEQFF.

By proportion, this clonotype is medium-sized. The V gene is TRBV9, the J gene TRBJ1-5; tentatively, D is TRBD1 (5 bases). V gave up 0 bases and J gave up 4 bases, with 11 bases separating them. The germline CDR1 and CDR2 sequences are SGDLS and YYNGEE. This CDR3 is 15 amino acids long. The CDR3 DNA reads as TGTGCCAGCAGCGTAGATTGGACACCAAATCAGCCCCAGCATTTT. Protein product: CASSVDWTPNQPQHF.

This rearrangement joins TRBV9 to TRBJ2-1; no clear D gene. The CDR3 contains 14 residues. Germline CDR1 reads SGDLS; CDR2 reads YYNGEE. V was shortened by 0 bases and J by 5 bases, with 9 bases between the two germline ends. CDR3 sequence (DNA): TGTGCCAGCAGCGTAGAGGCTCAAAACAATGAGCAGTTCTTC. Protein: CASSVEAQNNEQFF.

This clonotype was detected ten times or more. V gene TRBV9 combines with J gene TRBJ2-1; D ambiguous. CDR1 is SGDLS and CDR2 is YYNGEE in the germline V gene. The CDR3 is made up of 14 amino acids. The ends were cut back, 0 bases at V and 4 bases at J, with 8 bases in the middle. CDR3 in amino acids: CASSVGTIYNEQFF. The CDR3 bases are TGTGCCAGCAGCGTAGGAACAATTTACAATGAGCAGTTCTTC.

This clonotype has ten or more counts. The chain carries TRBV9 and TRBJ2-1; 10 nucleotides match TRBD2. The length of the CDR3 is 15 residues. V trimming: 3 bases; J trimming: 6 bases; junction bases outside the gene matches: 6. Germline loops: CDR1 SGDLS, CDR2 YYNGEE. CDR3 coding DNA: TGTGCCAGCAGCGGAGCGGGAGGGAAGACCAATGAGCAGTTCTTC. Translation gives CASSGAGGKTNEQFF.

This clonotype was counted many times. The rearrangement joins TRBV9 to TRBJ2-1, with a possible D match to TRBD2 (6 bases). Trimming took off 7 bases at V and 5 bases at J, with 19 bases between the two ends. The CDR3 runs 15 residues. Germline assignment: CDR1 SGDLS and CDR2 YYNGEE. CDR3 nucleotides: TGTGCCAGCGAGGATCGGCGGGGAGCTAACAATGAGCAGTTCTTC. This encodes CASEDRRGANNEQFF.

This clonotype was seen many times. The chain joins TRBV9 to TRBJ1-4; 7 bases are shared with TRBD1. J lost 5 bases, V lost 3 bases, and 7 bases had no gene match. The germline V gene has CDR1 SGDLS and CDR2 YYNGEE. The length of the CDR3 is 15 residues. The CDR3 nucleotides are TGTGCCAGCAGCGCGTACAGGGGAACGAATGAAAAACTGTTTTTT. Translating it yields CASSAYRGTNEKLFF.

This clonotype was seen at least ten times. V gene TRBV9 combines with J gene TRBJ2-1, with 14 bases identical to TRBD2. Germline V gives CDR1 SGDLS, CDR2 YYNGEE. The V and J ends lost 2 bases and 9 bases, in that order; junction bases with no gene match: 7. The CDR3 has 16 residues. CDR3 in DNA: TGTGCCAGCAGCGTCGGGACTAGCGGGAGTGTTGGTGAGCAGTTCTTC. Its protein is CASSVGTSGSVGEQFF.

Many counts were recorded for this clonotype. The V gene is TRBV9, the J gene TRBJ2-7; D is unresolved. CDR1 is SGDLS and CDR2 is YYNGEE in the germline V gene. V shed 0 bases and J shed 3 bases, with 10 bases lying between them. This CDR3 is 14 amino acids long. This CDR3 reads CASSVAPSSYEQYF. The CDR3 nucleotides read TGTGCCAGCAGCGTAGCCCCCAGCAGCTACGAGCAGTACTTC.